This TCR beta chain was obtained from a study of control samples from healthy donors and cancer patients. Repertoires were generated with immunoSEQ multiplex PCR, while TCRdb's copy carries only in-frame clones and drops some. The repertoire includes about 180,000 clones, approximately 94% of them detected once, and 1.4% sits in the top ten. In germline, CDR1 is WSHSY, CDR2 SAAADI. The CDR3 runs 14 residues. Trimming pared 4 bases from V and 4 bases from J, leaving 11 bases between. This TCR derives from a man aged 25-45 years in good health. The rearrangement joins TRBV10-2 to TRBJ2-1; D may be TRBD2 (6 bases). Sequences were obtained from blood. The CDR3 nucleotides read TGCGCCAGCAGTGTTGGCGGGACTTACAATGAGCAGTTCTTC. Protein product: CASSVGGTYNEQFF.